The next 9 T cell receptor beta chains were all read from a single sample in a study of cytomegalovirus exposure and HLA in healthy donors. Use of 60 Vbeta and 13 Jbeta primers characterized the PCR. TCRdb's table, derived via immunoSEQ multiplex PCR, lists solely in-frame clones and lacks some. The sample includes more than 90,000 clones, more than 75% of them seen just once. The sample consisted of PBMCs. The receptors originated from a woman aged 55-69 years in good health and CMV-seronegative.

V gene TRBV6-1 combines with J gene TRBJ2-2; D possibly corresponds to TRBD2 (5 bases). V lost 8 bases to trimming and J lost 0 bases, with 10 bases between them. This CDR3 has 14 amino acids. The germline V gene encodes CDR1 MNHNS and CDR2 SASEGT. CDR3 region: CASRRESNTGELFF. For the CDR3, the DNA is TGTGCCAGCCGTAGGGAGTCGAACACCGGGGAGCTGTTTTTT.

The J gene is TRBJ1-4, the V gene TRBV5-6; 10 positions match TRBD1. This CDR3 is 16 amino acids long. V dropped 2 bases and J dropped 3; count of bases not matched to a gene: 4. From germline, CDR1 is SGHDT and CDR2 YYEEEE. CDR3 DNA sequence: TGTGCCAGCAGCTTTTTAGGGACAGGGGCTAATGAAAAACTGTTTTTT. Its translation: CASSFLGTGANEKLFF. Full variable domain (missing parts from reference TRBV5-6 and TRBJ1-4): DAGVTQSPTHLIKTRGQQVTLRCSPKSGHDTVSWYQQALGQGPQFIFQYYEEEERQRGNFPDRFSGHQFPNYSSELNVNALLLGDSALYLCASSFLGTGANEKLFFGSGTQLSVL.

The chain links TRBV5-1 to TRBJ2-2, with D perhaps matching TRBD2 (6 bases). Trimming left V 4 bases short and J 1 base short, with 11 bases between. From germline, CDR1 is SGHRS and CDR2 YFSETQ. This CDR3 has 15 amino acids. CDR3: CASSAGQLNTGELFF. In nucleotides, the CDR3 is TGCGCCAGCAGCGCGGGGCAACTGAACACCGGGGAGCTGTTTTTT.

This chain links TRBV5-1 with TRBJ1-1, with D unresolved. The V end was cut by 0 bases, the J end by 3 bases, with 9 bases between. This CDR3 is built from 14 residues. Germline V gene lookup returns CDR1 SGHRS and CDR2 YFSETQ. CDR3 coding DNA: TGCGCCAGCAGCTTGGGGCAGTACCACACTGAAGCTTTCTTT. Translated, it gives CASSLGQYHTEAFF.

The V gene is TRBV6-5, the J gene TRBJ1-2, with 8 bases matching TRBD1. V trimming: 7 bases; J trimming: 3 bases; junction bases outside the gene matches: 1. CDR1 and CDR2 (germline): MNHEY, SVGAGI. This CDR3 has 12 amino acids. CDR3 protein: CASTTGDYGYTF. DNA of the CDR3: TGTGCCAGCACGACAGGGGACTATGGCTACACCTTC.

This clone turned up a few times. V and J are TRBV27 and TRBJ2-1, with 7 bases fitting TRBD1. Germline loops: CDR1 MNHEY, CDR2 SMNVEV (reference sequence). V gave up 6 bases and J gave up 6 bases; unmatched junction bases: 11. This CDR3 spans 15 amino acids. CDR3 DNA: TGTGCCAGCAGCCACCTCTTGTCAGGGGGCAATGAGCAGTTCTTC. Its protein is CASSHLLSGGNEQFF.

The V call is TRBV5-3, the J call TRBJ1-2, with D uncertain. TRBV5-3 counts as an open reading frame of uncertain function. V was trimmed by 5 bases and J by 4 bases, leaving 24 bases between them. The CDR3 loop spans 17 amino acids. The CDR3 region has the DNA TGTGCCAGAAGTCAAGGCAAGGAGTACGGGTTCGGCTATGGCTACACCTTC. Translation: CARSQGKEYGFGYGYTF.

This chain connects TRBV15 to TRBJ1-5; TRBD1 matches at 9 bases. The CDR3 extends over 14 amino acids. Unmatched junction bases numbered 6, after V lost 5 bases and J lost 7 bases. CDR1 and CDR2 from the germline V gene are LNHNV and YYDKDF (reference sequence). In DNA, the CDR3 is TGTGCCACCAGCCGGAGGACAGGGGTCCAGCCCCAGCATTTT. It encodes CATSRRTGVQPQHF.

The chain employs TRBV6-5 and TRBJ1-5; 8 bases fit TRBD1. V lost 5 bases and J lost 4; bases outside the gene matches: 4. Germline-derived CDR1 and CDR2 are MNHEY and SVGAGI. This CDR3 spans 14 amino acids. In DNA, the CDR3 is TGTGCCAGCAGTCAGGACAGGGCAAATCAGCCCCAGCATTTT. It translates to CASSQDRANQPQHF.